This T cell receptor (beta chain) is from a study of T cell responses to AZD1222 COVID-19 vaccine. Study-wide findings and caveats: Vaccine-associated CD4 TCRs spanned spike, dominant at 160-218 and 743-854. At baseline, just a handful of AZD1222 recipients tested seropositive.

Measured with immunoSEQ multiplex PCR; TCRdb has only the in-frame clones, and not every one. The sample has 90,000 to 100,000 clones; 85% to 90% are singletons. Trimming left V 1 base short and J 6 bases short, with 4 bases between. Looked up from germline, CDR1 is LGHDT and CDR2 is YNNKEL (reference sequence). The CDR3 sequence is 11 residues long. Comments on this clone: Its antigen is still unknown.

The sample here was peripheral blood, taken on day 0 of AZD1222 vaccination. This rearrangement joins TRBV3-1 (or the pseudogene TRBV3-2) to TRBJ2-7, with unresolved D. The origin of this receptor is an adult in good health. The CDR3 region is CASSQASEQYF. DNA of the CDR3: TGTGCCAGCAGCCAAGCCAGCGAGCAGTACTTC.